This TCR beta chain was sequenced during a study of shared clonotypes between healthy human individuals (dated by TCRdb to the early 2020s). Regarding the research as a whole: The cohort comprised two women and a few men aged 18 to 49 years. Blood TCR repertoires of a handful of healthy adults were deeply sequenced to estimate repertoire size and the extent of clonotype sharing between individuals. Each donor's leukapheresis produced roughly between roughly 0.85 and 9.5 billion PBMCs. Libraries were prepared and TCR repertoires were sequenced by different laboratories using diverse techniques, in order to increase sequencing depth and limit assay-specific biases. For each donor, three plates each were used for CD4 naive and CD4 memory, two plates were used for CD8 naive, and one plate was used for CD8 memory.

Broad study findings and their caveats: Compared with non-shared clonotypes, the clonotypes found in all four sorted-subset donors had higher generation probabilities. Even with the large sequencing depth, rarefaction of the sorted-subset datasets indicated that sequencing was incomplete. The genetic and exposure-history diversity represented was limited by the small number of donors. Naive subsets generally had larger estimated clonotype richness than memory subsets did. Based on pairwise subsampling, the degree of clonotype sharing among donors was expected to be affected by sequencing depth. Sampling was restricted to blood, and TCR repertoires in tissues likely differ from the TCR repertoires found in blood. Sharing across several donors was observed for approximately 5% of naive CD4, less than 4% of naive CD8, 2% to 2.5% of memory CD4, and about 0.38% of memory CD8 clonotypes.

For this clone: Its target antigen remains unknown. Per-base qualities were not stored, and no clone one base away is much larger.

From the germline V gene, CDR1 is SGHAT and CDR2 is FQNNGV. The CDR3 runs 15 residues from the cysteine to the phenylalanine. The DNA shown is the 45-base CDR3, in frame from base 1. V is cut back by 4 bases and J by 3 bases, with 9 bases in the junction unmatched. Using the deep immunoSEQ assay, multiplex PCR amplified TCR CDR3 regions from genomic DNA. For each cell subset, the extracted genomic DNA was distributed evenly across all wells of several immunoSEQ 96-well plates, and each plate served as one replicate. For sorted subsets, about 200 ng genomic DNA, equal to about 30,000 T cell genomes, was loaded into each replicate PCR. Purified libraries were quantified with a Qubit 3.0 fluorometer, sized on a Bioanalyzer 2100, and re-quantified with the KAPA Library Quantification kit. Each immunoSEQ 96-well plate was sequenced on its own single-read 150-cycle Illumina NextSeq 550 flow cell. The original pipeline was this. Because the immunoSEQ output held only junctional sequences and lacked quality scores, the filtering could not match the filtering applied to full-length reads. Sequences were annotated with PyIR, a Python wrapper for IgBLAST v1.9, using IMGT germline references to assign V/J genes and CDR3. Reads with weak V/J assignments (E-value above 1e-6), missing CDR3, stop codons, out-of-frame junctions, or ambiguous translated residues were removed. V3J clonotypes were defined as sequences sharing an identical inferred V gene, J gene, and CDR3 amino acid sequence. The percentage overlap between two repertoires was calculated by dividing the number of shared unique clonotypes by the size of the smaller repertoire. Repertoire richness was assessed with RTK rarefaction, the Chao1 estimator, and Recon v2.1 estimates of unobserved clonotypes. Generation probabilities were computed with OLGA for all TCRbeta clonotypes obtained by the gDNA method from four donors. TCRdb stores this immuneACCESS table with in-frame sequences only. Part of the clones is absent; in the studies checked, under half of the shortfall reflects unresolved V genes, and no reason is known for the rest. V and J calls and clone size are those listed in that table; D and trimming were worked out from the DNA. In this sample the table shows hundreds of thousands of clones, more than 70% of which occur a single time. In total, the top ten clones hold 1.5% to 2% of the sample.

Donors were healthy HIV-negative adults with no recently reported acute infections or vaccinations. All donors were Caucasian adults living in Nashville, Tennessee, USA. CD4+ T cells were enriched through magnetic negative selection, after which naive cells were positively selected on CD45RA and the remaining negative fraction served as the memory subset. Blood was collected by leukapheresis, and PBMCs were isolated by Ficoll-Histopaque density gradient centrifugation and then cryopreserved in liquid nitrogen vapor phase. Purity and quantity of every magnetically sorted T cell population were checked by analytical flow cytometry. Each sorted fraction had its genomic DNA isolated and then quantified by UV absorbance on a Nanodrop 2000c.

Sequencing was done on a sample of memory CD4+ T cells sorted from blood. The meaning of the sample's cell subset or site label: CD45RA-negative fraction. This TCR was sampled from a woman in her twenties or thirties in good health. In this chain, TRBV11-2 is recombined with TRBJ2-7; 7 central bases correspond to TRBD1. The CDR3 protein is CASSSQDRTIYEQYF. In nucleotides, the sequence is TGTGCCAGCAGCTCGCAGGACAGGACCATCTACGAGCAGTACTTC.